A single sample is the source of the 28 T cell receptor beta chains below, sequenced in a study of T cell repertoires in cytomegalovirus infection. TCRdb passed the reads through MiXCR, listing each CDR3 protein once. There are 150,000 or so distinct CDR3 sequences in the sample; roughly 18% occur only once, and roughly 20% lies in the top ten. The specimen sequenced was CD8+ T cells from PBMCs. These receptors were collected from a human donor in good health (CMV status not recorded). Some clones in this sample may be carry-over from other donors' samples.

This clonotype has just a few counts. V gene TRBV7-8 combines with J gene TRBJ2-6; tentative D call: TRBD1 (7 bases). There are 17 residues in the CDR3. With 5 bases removed from V and 2 bases from J, the gap between germline ends came to 16 bases. Germline CDR1 and CDR2: SGHVS and FQNEAQ. This chain's CDR3 is CASSTWQGGPGANVLTF. CDR3 nucleotides: TGTGCCAGCAGCACCTGGCAGGGGGGCCCTGGGGCCAACGTCCTGACTTTC.

The CDR3 DNA is TGTGCCAGCAGTGAATCAGGGCGGGGGGCAGATACGCAGTATTTT. It yields the protein CASSESGRGADTQYF. The chain recombines TRBV6-4 with TRBJ2-3; 8 positions match TRBD2. Trimming cost V 3 bases and J 4 bases; bases outside gene matches: 6. Germline lookup yields CDR1 MRHNA and CDR2 SNTAGT. CDR3 length equals 15 residues.

V and J are TRBV28 and TRBJ2-5; D is uncertain. The CDR3 loop spans 13 amino acids. CDR1 MDHEN and CDR2 SYDVKM come from the germline V gene. V lost 10 bases to trimming and J lost 2 bases, with 14 bases between them. The CDR3 here is CATSLAEQETQYF. The DNA for the CDR3 is TGTGCCACCTCGTTGGCAGAACAAGAGACCCAGTACTTC.

The sample holds a few counts of this clonotype. V is TRBV10-3 and J is TRBJ2-7, with TRBD1 matching over 8 bases. The CDR3 runs to 15 residues. Germline V gene data show CDR1 as ENHRY and CDR2 as SYGVKD. V gave up 6 bases and J gave up 4 bases; unmatched junction bases: 11. The CDR3 coding sequence is TGTGCCATCAGGGAAGGACAGGGATGGGCTTACGAGCAGTACTTC. This translates into CAIREGQGWAYEQYF.

The chain is built from TRBV28 and TRBJ1-4, with TRBD1 as a possible D gene (6 bases). Trimming removed 3 bases at V and 4 bases at J, with 18 bases between. CDR3 length equals 17 residues. From germline, CDR1 is MDHEN and CDR2 SYDVKM. The CDR3 region is CASSFRTTGSLNEKLFF. The CDR3 nucleotides are TGTGCCAGCAGTTTCCGTACAACAGGGTCTCTTAATGAAAAACTGTTTTTT.

The chain links TRBV29-1 to TRBJ1-5; TRBD1 agrees at 7 bases. The junction had 3 bases not matched to a gene; V was cut back by 6 bases and J by 4 bases. This CDR3 contains 12 residues. Per germline, CDR1 SQVTM and CDR2 ANQGSEA. The CDR3 here is CSVLTGNQPQHF. For the CDR3, the DNA is TGCAGCGTGTTGACAGGGAATCAGCCCCAGCATTTT.

This clonotype came up a few times. This chain uses TRBV9 with TRBJ2-7; D possibly corresponds to TRBD1 (5 bases). From germline, CDR1 is SGDLS and CDR2 YYNGEE. Trimming left V 2 bases short and J 0 bases short, with 12 bases between. The CDR3 loop spans 15 amino acids. CDR3 region: CASSVSTASSYEQYF. In DNA, the CDR3 is TGTGCCAGCAGCGTGTCGACAGCGAGCTCCTACGAGCAGTACTTC.

This clonotype occurred a few times. The J gene is TRBJ2-1, the V gene TRBV7-3, with unresolved D. The V gene lost 1 base and the J gene lost 5 bases, with 6 bases spanning the gap. This CDR3 spans 13 amino acids. In germline, CDR1 is SGHTA, CDR2 FQGTGA. The CDR3 nucleotides read TGTGCCAGCAGCTTAAGGGGTCACAATGAGCAGTTCTTC. Protein: CASSLRGHNEQFF.

This clonotype was observed once. This chain joins TRBV29-1 and TRBJ2-5; 7 positions agree with TRBD2. With V trimmed by 6 bases and J by 3 bases, 7 bases remained unmatched. CDR1 is SQVTM and CDR2 is ANQGSEA in the germline V gene. This CDR3 contains 13 residues. CDR3 loop: CSVPGLQKETQYF. The CDR3, as DNA: TGCAGCGTGCCGGGACTACAGAAAGAGACCCAGTACTTC.

The count of this clonotype is one. The V and J genes are TRBV9 and TRBJ1-1; no firm D call. CDR3 length equals 13 residues. V was clipped by 0 bases and J by 7 bases, with 10 bases between them. Looked up from germline, CDR1 is SGDLS and CDR2 is YYNGEE. CDR3 residues: CASSVAAGFEAFF. CDR3 bases: TGTGCCAGCAGCGTAGCCGCTGGATTTGAAGCTTTCTTT.

The chain joins TRBV19 to TRBJ1-4; no firm D call. This CDR3 contains 11 residues. The germline gives CDR1 LNHDA, CDR2 SQIVND (reference sequence). Deletions cut 9 bases from V and 4 bases from J, with 6 bases between. CDR3 nucleotide sequence: TGTGCCAGCGACGGTAATGAAAAACTGTTTTTT. It codes for CASDGNEKLFF.

The gene calls are TRBV5-4 and TRBJ2-7, with 7 bases lining up with TRBD1. Germline V CDR1 and CDR2: SGHNT, YYREEE (reference sequence). The ends lost 4 bases at V and 2 bases at J; junction bases unmatched: 9. The CDR3 runs 15 residues. The CDR3 bases are TGTGCCAGCAGCCGCACAGGGGATTTAGCCTACGAGCAGTACTTC. Its translation is CASSRTGDLAYEQYF.

This clonotype has more than one count but fewer than ten. The V and J genes are TRBV7-8 and TRBJ2-1; the match to TRBD2 covers 9 bases. CDR1 SGHVS and CDR2 FQNEAQ come from the germline V gene. The length of the CDR3 is 16 residues. The V segment lost 1 base and the J segment 5 bases; nucleotides outside the gene matches: 6. In DNA form, the CDR3 reads TGTGCCAGCAGCTTAGGCGGGGGGGCCGCCAACAATGAGCAGTTCTTC. It codes for CASSLGGGAANNEQFF.

The chain links TRBV12-5 to TRBJ2-7; the D gene could be TRBD1 or TRBD2 (6 bases each). V was clipped by 2 bases and J by 3 bases, with 14 bases between them. This CDR3 is built from 15 residues. Germline CDR1 and CDR2: LGHNT and FRNRAP. DNA for the CDR3: TGTGCTAGTGGTTTGATGCCGGGGGCGGACTACGAGCAGTACTTC. Residues: CASGLMPGADYEQYF.

The rearrangement links TRBV6-1 to TRBJ1-2; D unclear. Trimming took 7 bases from V and 8 from J, leaving 17 bases between them. Germline V gene lookup returns CDR1 MNHNS and CDR2 SASEGT. CDR3 length: 13 amino acids. The CDR3 coding sequence is TGTGCCAGCATGGTGTCCTCGGCCGAGGGCTACACCTTC. Its translation is CASMVSSAEGYTF.

This chain connects TRBV6-2 or TRBV6-3 to TRBJ2-1; D gene uncertain. Trimming left V 2 bases short and J 3 bases short, with 11 bases between. Germline loops: CDR1 MNHEY, CDR2 SVGEGT. The CDR3 is 15 residues long. CDR3 residues: CASSYKYPLYNEQFF. The CDR3 nucleotides read TGTGCCAGCAGTTACAAGTACCCACTCTACAATGAGCAGTTCTTC.

This clonotype was seen more than once but under ten times. The chain links TRBV7-9 to TRBJ2-7; D gene ambiguous. Germline values: CDR1 SEHNR, CDR2 FQNEAQ (reference sequence). The ends were cut back, 2 bases at V and 4 bases at J, with 6 bases in the middle. The CDR3 consists of 12 residues. In DNA form, the CDR3 reads TGTGCCAGCAGCTTACCTGATTACGAGCAGTACTTC. This codes for CASSLPDYEQYF.

For this clonotype: Since the CDR3 does not end with the conserved phenylalanine or tryptophan, this likely comes from a read error. The chain is built from TRBV19 and TRBJ2-7, with TRBD1 as a possible D gene (6 bases). CDR1 and CDR2 from the germline V gene are LNHDA and SQIVND (reference sequence). The V end was cut by 5 bases, the J end by 2 bases, with 16 bases between. The CDR3 runs to 15 residues. In DNA, the CDR3 is TGTGCCAGTAGTCCTGGAGACAGGAACCCCTACGAGCAGTACTTG. Its translation: CASSPGDRNPYEQYL.

This clonotype occurred once. The rearrangement joins TRBV10-3 to TRBJ1-2; 7 bases align to TRBD1. This CDR3 contains 15 residues. V lost 0 bases and J lost 4; bases outside the gene matches: 5. From germline, CDR1 is ENHRY and CDR2 SYGVKD. DNA of the CDR3: TGTGCCATCAGTGAGTCGGGACAGCTAGCCTATGGCTACACCTTC. This gives the protein CAISESGQLAYGYTF.

V and J are TRBV28 and TRBJ1-5, with 7 bases matching TRBD1. Germline V gene data show CDR1 as MDHEN and CDR2 as SYDVKM. The CDR3 length is 15 residues. The trim removed 3 bases at V and 3 bases at J, leaving 5 bases unmatched. Here the CDR3 reads CASSFGDRPNQPQHF. In DNA form, the CDR3 reads TGTGCCAGCAGTTTCGGGGACAGACCCAATCAGCCCCAGCATTTT.

This chain joins TRBV7-2 and TRBJ2-1; weak D call: TRBD2 (5 bases). Germline lookup yields CDR1 SGHTA and CDR2 FQGNSA. The V gene lost 0 bases and the J gene lost 9 bases, with 9 bases spanning the gap. This CDR3 region has 13 residues. CDR3 region: CASSLAPGSEQFF. The DNA of the CDR3 is TGTGCCAGCAGCTTAGCGCCGGGGAGTGAGCAGTTCTTC.

The chain carries TRBV19 and TRBJ1-1; D gene ambiguous. The CDR3 loop spans 14 amino acids. V lost 9 bases and J 0 bases, leaving 14 bases between the germline ends. CDR1 LNHDA and CDR2 SQIVND come from the germline V gene (reference sequence). CDR3 sequence (DNA): TGTGCCAGCTCGGGGAAGAGAATGAACACTGAAGCTTTCTTT. Translating it yields CASSGKRMNTEAFF. The full variable domain, in which reference TRBV19 and TRBJ1-1 provide the parts outside the CDR3, is DGGITQSPKYLFRKEGQNVTLSCEQNLNHDAMYWYRQDPGQGLRLIYYSQIVNDFQKGDIAEGYSVSREKKESFPLTVTSAQKNPTAFYLCASSGKRMNTEAFFGQGTRLTVV.

This chain links TRBV7-2 with TRBJ2-7; D gene ambiguous. From germline, CDR1 is SGHTA and CDR2 FQGNSA. The V and J ends lost 4 bases and 2 bases respectively, with 12 bases between them. The CDR3 is 14 residues long. CDR3 DNA sequence: TGTGCCAGCAGCTCGTCGGGTTTTGCCTACGAGCAGTACTTC. This encodes CASSSSGFAYEQYF. Full variable domain (outside the CDR3, taken from reference TRBV7-2 and TRBJ2-7): GAGVSQSPSNKVTEKGKDVELRCDPISGHTALYWYRQSLGQGLEFLIYFQGNSAPDKSGLPSDRFSAERTGGSVSTLTIQRTQQEDSAVYLCASSSSGFAYEQYFGPGTRLTVT.

The table lists this clonotype with a few counts. The genes are TRBV6-5 and TRBJ2-7; 7 bases map to TRBD2. CDR3 length: 17 amino acids. V lost 5 bases to trimming and J lost 7 bases; unmatched junction nucleotides: 20. The V gene's germline CDR1 is MNHEY and CDR2 SVGAGI. The CDR3 sequence is CASSPGLPIKKSVEQYF. For the CDR3, the DNA is TGTGCCAGCAGTCCGGGACTACCCATCAAGAAGTCTGTAGAGCAGTACTTC.

The chain uses TRBV11-2 and TRBJ2-3; D is unresolved. Germline CDR1 is SGHAT and CDR2 is FQNNGV. This CDR3 comprises 14 residues. V dropped 4 bases and J dropped 2 bases, with 10 bases sitting between them. CDR3 sequence reads: CASSSGGTTDTQYF. CDR3 coding DNA: TGTGCCAGCAGCTCCGGTGGAACCACAGATACGCAGTATTTT.

The chain employs TRBV7-2 and TRBJ1-1; D call uncertain. The ends were cut back, 1 base at V and 4 bases at J, with 7 bases in the middle. The CDR3 has 13 amino acids. Germline lookup yields CDR1 SGHTA and CDR2 FQGNSA. The CDR3 region has the DNA TGTGCCAGCAGCTTAGTGTCTGGCACTGAAGCTTTCTTT. Its protein product is CASSLVSGTEAFF. Filled out from reference TRBV7-2 and TRBJ1-1, the complete variable domain reads GAGVSQSPSNKVTEKGKDVELRCDPISGHTALYWYRQSLGQGLEFLIYFQGNSAPDKSGLPSDRFSAERTGGSVSTLTIQRTQQEDSAVYLCASSLVSGTEAFFGQGTRLTVV.

V usage is TRBV7-2 and J usage is TRBJ1-4, with 8 bases lining up with TRBD1. J lost 7 bases, V lost 7 bases, and 14 bases had no gene match. Germline V gene sequence: CDR1 SGHTA, CDR2 FQGNSA. The CDR3 has 16 amino acids. The CDR3 spells CASTDGGDRRGEKLFF. CDR3 bases: TGTGCCAGCACCGACGGGGGGGACAGGAGGGGTGAAAAACTGTTTTTT.

V is TRBV6-2 or TRBV6-3 and J is TRBJ1-1, with D tentatively TRBD1 (5 bases). Germline CDR1 reads MNHEY; CDR2 reads SVGEGT. The V end was cut by 7 bases, the J end by 5 bases, with 11 bases between. This CDR3 is built from 12 residues. The CDR3 region is CASTQGRTEAFF. CDR3 DNA sequence: TGTGCCAGCACCCAGGGACGGACTGAAGCTTTCTTT.